Listed here is a single TCR beta chain. There is no known antigen for this receptor. There are no base qualities to consult, and no much larger clone falls within one base. The source of the sample is a study of blood T cell repertoires in COVID-19 (dated by TCRdb to the early 2020s). In terms of the full investigation: Collaborator samples came from the United States, Italy and Spain and covered acute and convalescent phases of COVID-19. The material from the prospective study consisted of cDNA or gDNA derived from T cells, B-cell-depleted T cells, or PBMCs. Deeply sampled blood TCRbeta repertoires from subjects exposed to, actively infected with, or recovered from COVID-19 were included in the dataset. The repertoires were released in a freely available public database intended as a resource for research on the immune response to SARS-CoV-2. Samples were obtained from the ongoing ImmuneRACE study (first 160 participants) and from about 1,300 subjects provided by 6 global collaborators. Nearly every sample came with metadata listing a de-identified subject ID, COVID-19 status, age in years and sex. HLA class I and class II types, where available, came from metadata supplied by the sample provider rather than from assay-based typing.

TCRbeta CDR3 regions were amplified from genomic DNA by means of the immunoSEQ Assay, a bias-controlled multiplex PCR. Processing in the source paper ran as follows. The number of nucleated cells in each sample was estimated by amplification of reference gene primers within the assay. Sequence reads were collapsed and filtered to measure the absolute abundance of every unique TCRbeta CDR3 rearrangement. For each sample, productive Simpson clonality was calculated as the square root of Simpson's diversity index over productive rearrangements. Held by TCRdb, this immuneACCESS table contains in-frame sequences only and omits some clones. Under half of the omission traces to an unresolved V gene where checked; the cause of the rest is unknown. Clone size and the V and J calls come from that table; the DNA yielded D and trimming. The sample table records about 62,000 clones; roughly 92% of these occur just once. The top ten clonotypes cover approximately 5% of the sample.

Trimmed from V: 4 bases; trimmed from J: 2 bases; junction bases lacking a gene match: 9. Taken from cysteine to phenylalanine, the CDR3 has 17 residues. Solely the CDR3 DNA is kept, with 51 bases framed from the first base. The germline V gene yields SGHRS for CDR1 and YFSETQ for CDR2. The study at large found these results: Clinical and demographic metadata were provided uncurated, with the amount varying by source and participant.

Whole blood was collected in K2EDTA tubes by collaborating institutions according to the institutions' own protocols. For TCRbeta analysis, collaborators shipped samples in one of three forms: frozen whole blood, isolated PBMCs, or DNA extracted from either of those sample types. This clonotype was sampled from a human donor in a cohort sampled during active COVID-19. Material: peripheral blood. Recombination connected TRBV5-1 to TRBJ2-3; 11 bases in the middle match TRBD2. In nucleotides, the sequence is TGCGCCAGCAGCGTCCCCGGGACTAGCGGTCCCACAGATACGCAGTATTTT. Its translation is CASSVPGTSGPTDTQYF.